These 5 T cell receptor beta chains share one sample of origin, sequenced in a study of blood T cell repertoires in COVID-19. Profiled with immunoSEQ multiplex PCR; TCRdb holds only in-frame clones, not every one. Of over 90,000 clones listed, about 88% are singletons. Sequencing was carried out using peripheral blood. These receptors came from a human donor in a cohort sampled during active COVID-19.

This clone was found once. V usage is TRBV5-1 and J usage is TRBJ2-3, with D possibly being TRBD1 (5 bases). The germline V and J ends were trimmed by 3 bases and 8 bases, with 16 bases remaining between them. In germline, CDR1 is SGHRS, CDR2 YFSETQ. This CDR3 has 14 residues. The DNA of the CDR3 is TGCGCCAGCAGCTCACGCCTCAGGGATCGTACGCAGTATTTT. It is translated as CASSSRLRDRTQYF.

The gene calls are TRBV5-1 and TRBJ2-5; 8 bases fit TRBD1. CDR3 length equals 18 residues. Germline CDR1 SGHRS, CDR2 YFSETQ. The ends lost 5 bases at V and 5 bases at J; junction bases unmatched: 20. The CDR3 reads CASSTSSGTGLSLETQYF. The CDR3, as DNA: TGCGCCAGCAGTACGAGCTCCGGGACAGGTTTGTCGTTGGAGACCCAGTACTTC.

The CDR3 nucleotides read TGTGCCAGCAGCTTACGCGGGGGGGGCACAGATACGCAGTATTTT. Translating it yields CASSLRGGGTDTQYF. This chain uses TRBV7-3 with TRBJ2-3; 9 bases line up with TRBD2. V gave up 2 bases and J gave up 1 base; unmatched junction bases: 1. CDR1 is SGHTA and CDR2 is FQGTGA in the germline V gene. The CDR3 length is 15 residues.

V and J are TRBV2 and TRBJ2-5; 7 bases map to TRBD1. The CDR3 totals 15 residues. Germline trimming cut 3 bases from V and 5 bases from J; bases unmatched to any gene: 9. Germline CDR1 is SNHLY and CDR2 is FYNNEI. CDR3 region: CASSESVGGGETQYF. CDR3 DNA sequence: TGTGCCAGCAGTGAGTCCGTAGGGGGCGGCGAGACCCAGTACTTC.

The chain couples TRBV7-2 to TRBJ1-2; D gene ambiguous. Germline V gives CDR1 SGHTA, CDR2 FQGNSA. The ends were cut back, 4 bases at V and 6 bases at J, with 15 bases in the middle. This CDR3 region has 14 residues. Here the CDR3 reads CASSSFRRSDGYTF. The CDR3 DNA sequence: TGTGCCAGCAGCTCATTTAGGAGGTCGGATGGCTACACCTTC.